This T cell receptor (beta chain) was sequenced during a study of Graves' ophthalmopathy and Graves' hyperthyroidism (dated by TCRdb to the late 2010s). Context from the whole study: Peripheral blood samples were taken at the time of initial diagnosis, before any treatment was given. The study used TCR beta repertoire signatures to distinguish Graves' ophthalmopathy from Graves' hyperthyroidism and to predict progression to ophthalmopathy. In total, 135 blood samples were TCR-sequenced: around 42 ophthalmopathy, under 85 hyperthyroidism and about 17 hyperthyroidism-to-ophthalmopathy patients. A discovery set of 95 to 100 patients (about 45 ophthalmopathy, about 58 stable hyperthyroidism) was enrolled to explore V-J signatures distinguishing ophthalmopathy from hyperthyroidism. The independent validation cohort included approximately 19 hyperthyroidism patients plus 17 patients who later progressed from hyperthyroidism to ophthalmopathy. In roughly six hyperthyroidism patients, the T-cell repertoire of thyroid tissue was compared with the T-cell repertoire of blood. Following sample collection, hyperthyroidism patients were given methimazole at a starting dose of 30 mg daily, and ophthalmopathy patients were given high-dose intravenous methylprednisolone. The paper's findings and limits, for the study overall: No statistical method was used to predetermine the sample size, and group allocation was not hidden from the investigators. Most of the expanded thyroid clonotypes with a frequency above 0.001 were also detected in blood, and it was suggested that the thyroid immune response may be reflected by blood repertoires. In validation, the model predicted ophthalmopathy progression with roughly 68% sensitivity and 72.22% specificity; some 13 predicted patients were CT-confirmed with GO in a median of around 6 months. In cross-validation, the 13-signature model distinguished ophthalmopathy from stable hyperthyroidism with 85% to 90% sensitivity and roughly 81% specificity, and in the test set the corresponding values were roughly 80% and 76%.

Clipping removes 1 base from V and 4 bases from J, with 16 as the unmatched junction base count. The CDR3 has 20 amino acids, counting the end cysteine and phenylalanine. This entry keeps only the CDR3 DNA: 60 bases, framed from base 1. Via the germline V gene, CDR1 is SGHDN and CDR2 FVKESK. For repertoire sequencing, TCR beta CDR3 regions were amplified from RNA transcripts. The first round of RT-PCR was done with HTBI primers and the Qiagen OneStep RT-PCR kit, and was followed by a second round of multiplex PCR, then size selection and purification. Sequencing of the libraries was carried out on an Illumina HiSeq2000 in paired-end mode with 100 bp reads. Per the authors' processing: SOAPnuke was used for read processing, and reads with adapters, uncalled bases, a mean Phred below 15, or no exact constant-primer or identifier match were discarded. COPE v1.2.5 was used to merge the high-quality paired reads. Each unique nucleotide sequence was treated as a clonotype, and MiTCR v1.1 was used to align the clonotypes to the IMGT TRB V, D and J references. The analysis was limited to V-J combinations with a frequency above 0.0001, which together covered 99.2% of repertoires. A TCR clonal expansion and chaos score per V-J combination was defined as the ratio of F50 clonal expansion to chaos observed in the TCRdist matrix. Welch's t-statistics and random forest were used to reduce features to more than ten V-J combinations, which were fed into a naive Bayes classifier. Thyroid-blood repertoire similarity was quantified with the Morisita-Horn index. The public reads were quality trimmed at Q25 with fastp and then assembled into clones with MiXCR by TCRdb, keeping productive beta chains. Entries that share a CDR3 protein sequence are merged under the most common genes and DNA. TCRdb's processing, not the study's, gives the V and J calls here. This sample has under 350,000 distinct CDR3 sequences in its table, and 17% of those were observed once. 10% to 15% of the sample rests with the top ten.

The ophthalmopathy patients had moderately to severely active disease, with a Clinical Activity Score of 3 or higher, a NOSPECS grade of 4 or higher, and a disease duration of less than 3 months. Patients with other autoimmune diseases, uncontrolled infections, pregnancy or lactation were excluded from the study. Diagnosis was based on clinical symptoms, serum thyroxine, TRAb, thyroid ultrasound and orbital computed tomography. Using Ficoll-Paque density gradient centrifugation, PBMCs were isolated from less than 11 ml of fresh peripheral blood. Trizol reagent was used to extract the total RNA, and its quality was then checked on an Agilent 2100 Bioanalyzer. This clonotype was seen ten or more times. What this receptor recognizes is not known. Per-base qualities were not stored, and no clone one base away is much larger.

The receptor was derived from an adult man with Graves' ophthalmopathy. The rearrangement joined TRBV14 to TRBJ2-3, with 11 middle bases fitting TRBD2. Material: peripheral blood. The CDR3 sequence is CASSQGEALAGGHHSDTQYF. The DNA is as follows: TGTGCCAGCAGCCAAGGGGAAGCTCTAGCGGGGGGACACCACTCAGATACGCAGTATTTT.